This TCR beta chain came from a study of cytomegalovirus exposure and HLA in healthy donors. Study at large: Earlier, 117 million unique TCR beta sequences were recovered from about 200 million T cells by an analysis. Regarding the study as a whole: Being productive about 90% or about 30% of the time was typical of most TCR beta V segments in an earlier analysis.

As concerns this clone: Antigen: not known. Its ends do not fully match the called genes, so a read error is possible.

PCR employed 60 Vbeta and 13 Jbeta primers. Clones were read by immunoSEQ multiplex PCR, and TCRdb kept only the in-frame ones, dropping some. This table has 150,000 to 200,000 clones, about four fifths appearing once. The study sampled nominally healthy donors, though unrecorded immune exposures were likely. This CDR3 is built from 14 residues. Germline lookup yields CDR1 SGHRS and CDR2 YFSETQ. The chain links TRBV5-1 to TRBJ1-1; D not resolved. Sequenced input: PBMCs. The clonotype originates from a male donor in good health and CMV-seropositive. The CDR3 reads CASRLDPSGTEAFF. DNA for the CDR3: TGCGCCAGCAGGTTGGACCCCTCGGGCACTGAAGCTTTCTTT.